These 20 T cell receptor beta chains originate from one sample sequenced in a study of CD8 T cells in ankylosing spondylitis. TCRdb analysed the 5' RACE reads with MiXCR anew, one entry per CDR3 protein. The sample includes a few hundred thousand distinct CDR3 sequences, about 18% of them seen just once. Sequenced sample: blood, either unsorted or a sorted T cell fraction (not recorded which). The origin of the receptors is a male donor with ankylosing spondylitis or in good health (not recorded which).

This clonotype was seen at least ten times. The rearrangement joins TRBV27 to TRBJ2-1; tentatively, D is TRBD1 (5 bases). Germline-derived CDR1 and CDR2 are MNHEY and SMNVEV (reference sequence). Trimming cost V 7 bases and J 0 bases, with 22 bases left between them. The CDR3 consists of 18 residues. CDR3 DNA: TGTGCCAGCACCGGAAAGGGGCGTCAGGCGGCCTCCTACAATGAGCAGTTCTTC. Translating gives CASTGKGRQAASYNEQFF.

In its sample, this clonotype was seen many times. The chain joins TRBV12-3 or TRBV12-4 to TRBJ2-5; D uncertain. Deletions cut 2 bases from V and 5 bases from J, with 12 bases between. CDR3 length: 14 residues. The CDR3 protein is CASSLYLVVETQYF. CDR3 nucleotide sequence: TGTGCCAGCAGTTTATATCTAGTCGTTGAGACCCAGTACTTC.

The rearrangement uses TRBV12-3 or TRBV12-4 and TRBJ2-7; D uncertain. The length of the CDR3 is 14 residues. Trimming removed 6 bases at V and 3 bases at J, with 15 bases between. The CDR3: CASSPLLIYYEQYF. The CDR3 nucleotides read TGTGCCAGCAGCCCCCTTTTAATTTACTACGAGCAGTACTTC.

In its sample, this clonotype was seen a few times. The chain is built from TRBV12-3 or TRBV12-4 and TRBJ2-1; D not certain. The CDR3 has 13 amino acids. Trimming removed 6 bases at V and 6 bases at J, with 12 bases between. The CDR3 loop is CASRPGPLNEQFF. The CDR3 region has the DNA TGTGCCAGCAGGCCCGGGCCCCTCAATGAGCAGTTCTTC.

As for this clonotype: This may be a read error, as it is one base from a much larger clone. J is TRBJ2-1 and V is TRBV27; 13 nucleotides agree with TRBD2. The CDR3 loop spans 14 amino acids. CDR1 and CDR2 (germline): MNHEY, SMNVEV (reference sequence). The CDR3 region is CATTSGGDLNGQFF. CDR3 nucleotide sequence: TGTGCCACCACTAGCGGGGGGGACTTGAATGGGCAGTTCTTC.

The chain combines TRBV29-1 with TRBJ2-1; 7 nucleotides agree with TRBD1. The ends lost 5 bases at V and 0 bases at J; junction bases unmatched: 7. Germline lookup yields CDR1 SQVTM and CDR2 ANQGSEA. CDR3 size: 15 residues. CDR3 residues: CSVSPGTASYNEQFF. The CDR3 bases are TGCAGCGTTTCTCCCGGGACAGCCTCCTACAATGAGCAGTTCTTC.

This clonotype has a count of ten or more. This may be a read error: a much more frequent sequence differs by one nucleotide. V gene TRBV6-2 or TRBV6-3 combines with J gene TRBJ2-1; TRBD2 matches 10 bases. There are 15 residues in the CDR3. The germline CDR1 and CDR2 sequences are MNHEY and SVGEGT. The junction had 2 bases not matched to a gene; V was cut back by 6 bases and J by 0 bases. The chain's CDR3 is CASRPSGSSYNEQFF. CDR3 nucleotides: TGTGCCAGCAGACCTAGCGGGAGCTCCTACAATGAGCAGTTCTTC.

CDR3 coding DNA: TGTGCCAGCACTGATAGGGTGATAGCGGAAACAGATACGCAGTATTTT. Amino acids: CASTDRVIAETDTQYF. The V call is TRBV7-2, the J call TRBJ2-3, with D perhaps TRBD2 (6 bases). The germline gives CDR1 SGHTA, CDR2 FQGNSA. Trimming took off 7 bases at V and 3 bases at J, with 20 bases between the two ends. The CDR3 runs to 16 residues. The full variable domain, in which reference TRBV7-2 and TRBJ2-3 provide the parts outside the CDR3, is GAGVSQSPSNKVTEKGKDVELRCDPISGHTALYWYRQSLGQGLEFLIYFQGNSAPDKSGLPSDRFSAERTGGSVSTLTIQRTQQEDSAVYLCASTDRVIAETDTQYFGPGTRLTVL.

The chain employs TRBV12-3 or TRBV12-4 and TRBJ2-3; possibly TRBD2 for D (6 bases). CDR3 size: 14 residues. V lost 5 bases and J lost 2, with 11 bases in between. The CDR3 spells CASSPGGNTDTQYF. The CDR3 bases are TGTGCCAGCAGTCCGGGCGGGAACACAGATACGCAGTATTTT.

The chain is built from TRBV3-1 and TRBJ2-5; D perhaps matches TRBD2 (5 bases). Trimming took 3 bases from V and 4 from J, leaving 15 bases between them. The CDR3 contains 15 residues. Per germline, CDR1 LGHDT and CDR2 YNNKEL (reference sequence). CDR3 sequence: CASSHGQIGGETQYF. CDR3 in DNA: TGTGCCAGCAGCCACGGGCAGATTGGAGGAGAGACCCAGTACTTC.

Many counts were recorded for this clonotype. This chain connects TRBV29-1 to TRBJ2-1; 11 bases are a match to TRBD2. V dropped 0 bases and J dropped 5; count of bases not matched to a gene: 6. CDR3 length: 16 amino acids. Germline V CDR1 and CDR2: SQVTM, ANQGSEA. This CDR3 reads CSVEDPLAGVHNEQFF. As DNA, the CDR3 is TGCAGCGTTGAAGATCCACTAGCGGGAGTCCACAATGAGCAGTTCTTC.

The J gene is TRBJ2-1, the V gene TRBV4-1; D uncertain. The germline V gene has CDR1 MGHRA and CDR2 YSYEKL. The ends were cut back, 4 bases at V and 8 bases at J, with 9 bases in the middle. The CDR3 has 12 residues. CDR3 amino acids: CASSPTHDEQFF. The DNA of the CDR3 is TGCGCCAGCAGCCCGACGCACGATGAGCAGTTCTTC.

Of note for this clonotype: This may be a read error, as it is one base from a much larger clone. The V and J genes are TRBV5-1 and TRBJ2-1, with TRBD2 matching over 7 bases. The germline CDR1 and CDR2 sequences are SGHRS and YFSETQ. The CDR3 totals 14 residues. Unmatched junction bases numbered 8, after V lost 3 bases and J lost 8 bases. Here the CDR3 reads CASSSGLEGDEQFF. The CDR3 DNA reads TGCGCCAGCAGCTCCGGACTAGAGGGAGATGAGCAGTTCTTC.

On this clonotype: Relative to the germline gene, one junction end is altered; a read error may explain this. The chain has TRBV4-3 and TRBJ1-1, with D perhaps matching TRBD1 (6 bases). The CDR3 has 13 amino acids. Per germline, CDR1 LGHNA and CDR2 YSLEER. The CDR3 reads CASSSGAVDGSFF. The CDR3 DNA is TGCGCCAGCAGCTCAGGGGCTGTCGATGGGTCCTTTTTT.

To note about this clonotype: One end of the junction is discordant with germline, which a read error may explain. The chain employs TRBV29-1 and TRBJ2-1; D remains unclear. Per germline, CDR1 SQVTM and CDR2 ANQGSEA. The CDR3 totals 12 residues. CDR3 nucleotides: TGCGGCGTTCTCCGATGGGACAATGAGCAGTTCTTC. This encodes CGVLRWDNEQFF.

This clonotype occurred a few times. This chain joins TRBV27 and TRBJ2-3; 9 bases agree with TRBD2. The V and J ends lost 4 bases and 4 bases, in that order; junction bases with no gene match: 9. CDR1 and CDR2 from the germline V gene are MNHEY and SMNVEV (reference sequence). The CDR3 covers 16 residues. The CDR3 is CASSSLQREVPDTQYF. DNA of the CDR3: TGTGCCAGCAGTTCATTGCAGCGGGAGGTCCCAGATACGCAGTATTTT.

J is TRBJ2-7 and V is TRBV12-3 or TRBV12-4; perhaps TRBD1 as D (6 bases). The CDR3 is 14 residues long. Trimming left V 3 bases short and J 3 bases short, with 12 bases between. The DNA for the CDR3 is TGTGCCAGCAGTTTCGGGACACCGAACTACGAGCAGTACTTC. This codes for CASSFGTPNYEQYF.

V gene TRBV6-1 combines with J gene TRBJ1-1; a weak D match, TRBD1 (5 bases). The CDR3 has 15 residues. The germline V and J ends were trimmed by 5 bases and 5 bases, with 18 bases remaining between them. The V gene's germline CDR1 is MNHNS and CDR2 SASEGT. The CDR3 loop is CASSKNRGSGTEAFF. In DNA form, the CDR3 reads TGTGCCAGCAGTAAAAATCGGGGGTCGGGGACTGAAGCTTTCTTT.

In this sample, this clonotype turned up a few times. This sequence joins TRBV5-1 and TRBJ1-3; 7 bases line up with TRBD1. The CDR3 has 17 residues. The germline CDR1 and CDR2 sequences are SGHRS and YFSETQ. Trimming at V came to 2 bases and at J to 0 bases, leaving 8 bases not matched to a gene. The CDR3, as DNA: TGCGCCAGCAGCTTATGGACAGGAGTCCTCTCTGGAAACACCATATATTTT. It yields the protein CASSLWTGVLSGNTIYF.

V and J are TRBV12-3 or TRBV12-4 and TRBJ2-5; TRBD1 aligns across 8 bases. V trimming: 3 bases; J trimming: 5 bases; junction bases outside the gene matches: 11. The CDR3 spans 16 residues. The CDR3 reads CASSFRHPGGGETQYF. The CDR3 nucleotides read TGTGCCAGCAGTTTTCGTCACCCAGGGGGCGGTGAGACCCAGTACTTC.